This T cell receptor (beta chain) came from a study of vaccination and CD4 T cells after COVID-19. Details on this clonotype: The target antigen is unknown.

Noted treatment: approximately nine-day PBMC culture with coronavirus spike peptide pools or control peptides (ViraFEST assay). Ahead of the COVID-19 pandemic (2011-2018), the CD4+ T cells of the unexposed donor were collected. The probes, which were SARS-CoV-2 S/N and four cold-coronavirus spikes, were applied to unexposed-donor CD4+ T cells, cells permitting. The Oncomine TCR Beta short-read assay was applied to DNA of cultured CD4+ T cells. From cultured CD4+ T cells, genomic DNA was extracted. TCRdb reanalysed the PCR reads using MiXCR and keeps one entry per CDR3 protein. The sample consists of some 10,000 distinct CDR3 sequences, around a third of them appearing once. In germline, CDR1 is KGHSH, CDR2 LQKENI. The junction had 5 bases not matched to a gene; V was cut back by 2 bases and J by 3 bases. The CDR3 covers 15 residues.

The chain recombines TRBV18 with TRBJ2-7; 9 positions match TRBD1. The sample comprised CD4+ T cells from blood, cultured in vitro. This TCR was sampled from a human donor in good health. The CDR3 coding sequence is TGTGCCAGCTCACCAACCGGGACAGGGAACTACGAGCAGTACTTC. Translated: CASSPTGTGNYEQYF.